These T cell receptor beta chains were read from a single sample in a study of blood T cells in healthy people across ages. TCRdb re-called the 5' RACE reads through MiXCR, storing one row per CDR3 protein. The sample carries about 970,000 distinct CDR3 sequences, around 54% recorded once. Input material: blood. The receptor set was obtained from a woman aged 55-70 years in good health. Each CDR3 is given with its conserved first and last residue. D genes are given only for firm matches. Rows give clone size only sometimes, using once, few, many, or a class for an expanded clone.

>-|-|TRBV6-6|TRBJ2-1
CASRTTTTGQYNEQFF
TGTGCCAGCAGGACAACTACTACTGGACAGTACAATGAGCAGTTCTTC
>-|many|TRBV12-3/TRBV12-4|TRBJ2-3
CASSTSGRNTDTQYF
TGTGCCAGCAGCACCTCGGGCAGAAACACAGATACGCAGTATTTT
>-|-|TRBV5-1|TRBJ2-7
CASSVTQPYNEQYF
TGCGCCAGCAGCGTCACACAGCCGTACAATGAGCAGTACTTC
>-|few|TRBV28|TRBJ2-1
CASSFSASGILYNEQFF
TGTGCCAGCAGTTTCTCGGCCAGCGGCATACTCTACAATGAGCAGTTCTTC
>TRBD2|few|TRBV7-2|TRBJ2-3
CASKLAGGTDTQYF
TGTGCCAGCAAGCTAGCGGGTGGCACAGATACGCAGTATTTT
>-|few|TRBV7-8|TRBJ2-5
CASSLEGTRGTQYF
TGTGCCAGCAGCTTAGAAGGGACTCGGGGGACCCAGTACTTC
>-|-|TRBV6-6|TRBJ2-7
CASSSQGLYEQYF
TGTGCCAGCAGTTCACAGGGCCTCTATGAGCAGTACTTC
>-|once|TRBV4-1|TRBJ2-1
CASSMRLRGSYNEQFF
TGCGCCAGCAGCATGAGATTAAGAGGCTCCTACAATGAGCAGTTCTTC
>TRBD1|few|TRBV28|TRBJ1-6
CASGPSGQGKWSYNSPLHF
TGTGCCAGCGGACCCTCGGGACAGGGGAAGTGGTCCTATAATTCACCCCTCCACTTT
>TRBD2|few|TRBV7-9|TRBJ2-5
CASSQAGLAETQYF
TGTGCCAGCAGCCAAGCGGGACTAGCGGAGACCCAGTACTTC
>TRBD2|few|TRBV3-1|TRBJ2-5
CASSQGTSGSSQTQYF
TGTGCCAGCAGCCAGGGGACTAGCGGGAGCTCACAGACCCAGTACTTC
>TRBD2|few|TRBV29-1|TRBJ2-7
CSVGLAGGLEQYF
TGCAGCGTTGGTTTAGCGGGAGGGCTCGAGCAGTACTTC
>-|-|TRBV21-1|TRBJ2-1
CASGPHCNNEQFF
TGTGCCAGCGGGCCACACTGTAACAATGAGCAGTTCTTC
>-|-|TRBV6-4|TRBJ2-1
CASPSACSYNEQFF
TGTGCCAGCCCCAGCGCATGCTCCTACAATGAGCAGTTCTTC
>TRBD1|-|TRBV2|TRBJ2-7
CASRMTGVAEQYF
TGTGCCAGCAGGATGACAGGGGTGGCCGAGCAGTACTTC
>-|-|TRBV2|TRBJ2-6
CASSAGQLSSGANVLTF
TGTGCCAGCAGCGCGGGACAACTTTCCTCTGGGGCCAACGTCCTGACTTTC
>TRBD2|-|TRBV20-1|TRBJ2-7
CSAVAGAAYEQYF
TGCAGTGCTGTAGCGGGAGCGGCCTACGAGCAGTACTTC
>-|-|TRBV11-2|TRBJ2-5
CASSQNKGGETQYF
TGTGCCAGCAGCCAGAACAAGGGGGGGGAGACCCAGTACTTC
>-|-|TRBV21-1|TRBJ2-7
CASISPWGGSYEQYF
TGTGCCAGCATCTCCCCGTGGGGGGGCTCCTACGAGCAGTACTTC
>-|few|TRBV7-9|TRBJ2-7
CASSRDNWSYEQYF
TGTGCCAGCAGCCGGGACAATTGGTCATACGAGCAGTACTTC
>TRBD2|-|TRBV7-3|TRBJ2-3
CASSLGLAAADTQYF
TGTGCCAGCAGCTTAGGACTAGCGGCGGCAGATACGCAGTATTTT
>TRBD2|-|TRBV20-1|TRBJ2-3
CSAASPDLAGRTDTQYF
TGCAGTGCTGCCTCCCCGGATCTAGCGGGACGAACAGATACGCAGTATTTT
>-|once|TRBV9|TRBJ2-1
CASSRGDGFSYNEQFF
TGTGCCAGCTCGAGGGGGGACGGATTCTCCTACAATGAGCAGTTCTTC
>-|-|TRBV20-1|TRBJ1-2
CSARRTGILYGYTF
TGCAGTGCTAGACGAACAGGGATTCTCTATGGCTACACCTTC
>TRBD1|-|TRBV7-6|TRBJ2-7
CASSMGRGKSYEQYF
TGTGCCAGCAGTATGGGCAGGGGGAAATCCTACGAGCAGTACTTC
>TRBD1|-|TRBV15|TRBJ1-6
CATSISPGQGGSPLHF
TGTGCCACCAGCATCAGTCCGGGACAGGGAGGTTCACCCCTCCACTTT